This passage covers 17 T cell receptor beta chains from one sample sequenced in a study of control samples from healthy donors and cancer patients. TCRdb's copy holds only in-frame clones and misses some; the assay was immunoSEQ multiplex PCR. The sample carries 150,000 to 200,000 clones, around 88% recorded once. Specimen: blood. All receptors come from a man aged 18 to 29 in good health.

The CDR3 protein is CASSLKRGNNEQFF. For the CDR3, the DNA is TGCGCCAGCAGCTTGAAACGGGGAAACAATGAGCAGTTCTTC. The chain employs TRBV5-1 and TRBJ2-1, with D tentatively TRBD2 (5 bases). Trimming took off 1 base at V and 5 bases at J, with 10 bases between the two ends. The germline V gene encodes CDR1 SGHRS and CDR2 YFSETQ. The length of the CDR3 is 14 residues.

This chain connects TRBV12-3 or TRBV12-4 to TRBJ1-1; D remains unclear. V was cut by 2 bases and J by 5 bases, with 6 bases left in between. The CDR3 covers 12 residues. CDR3 nucleotide sequence: TGTGCCAGCAGTTTAAGTAGGACTGAAGCTTTCTTT. It yields the protein CASSLSRTEAFF.

The V call is TRBV18, the J call TRBJ2-7, with a tentative D call TRBD1 (6 bases). CDR1 and CDR2 from the germline V gene are KGHSH and LQKENI. V gave up 3 bases and J gave up 7 bases, with 16 bases separating them. This CDR3 is built from 14 residues. The CDR3 DNA is TGTGCCAGCTCACCTAATTCAGGGGCTGGGGAGCAGTACTTC. It codes for CASSPNSGAGEQYF.

This clone was counted once. The V gene is TRBV7-8, the J gene TRBJ2-7, with 8 bases lining up with TRBD1. Germline V gene sequence: CDR1 SGHVS, CDR2 FQNEAQ. V dropped 6 bases and J dropped 2; count of bases not matched to a gene: 9. CDR3 length: 15 amino acids. The CDR3 spells CASSYQTGEAYEQYF. The CDR3, as DNA: TGTGCCAGCAGTTACCAGACAGGGGAGGCCTACGAGCAGTACTTC. Combining the CDR3 with reference TRBV7-8 and TRBJ2-7 gives the whole variable domain GAGVSQSPRYKVAKRGQDVALRCDPISGHVSLFWYQQALGQGPEFLTYFQNEAQLDKSGLPSDRFFAERPEGSVSTLKIQRTQQEDSAVYLCASSYQTGEAYEQYFGPGTRLTVT.

J is TRBJ1-6 and V is TRBV18; no clear D gene. CDR3 length: 14 amino acids. Germline lookup yields CDR1 KGHSH and CDR2 LQKENI. V shed 4 bases and J shed 6 bases, with 10 bases lying between them. As DNA, the CDR3 is TGTGCCAGCTCACAGGATTGGGCTAATTCACCCCTCCACTTT. Translating gives CASSQDWANSPLHF.

This rearrangement joins TRBV6-4 to TRBJ1-1, with TRBD1 matching 8 bases. This CDR3 is built from 15 residues. With 0 bases clipped from V and 3 bases from J, the junction kept 3 bases outside the gene matches. Germline CDR1 and CDR2: MRHNA and SNTAGT. CDR3 amino acids: CASSDSSRGHTEAFF. In DNA form, the CDR3 reads TGTGCCAGCAGTGACTCGTCCAGGGGGCACACTGAAGCTTTCTTT.

A few counts support this clone. The rearrangement joins TRBV12-3 or TRBV12-4 to TRBJ1-1; D uncertain. The V and J ends lost 9 bases and 4 bases respectively, with 15 bases between them. The CDR3 has 13 residues. The DNA for the CDR3 is TGTGCCAGTACCGAGACACTTGGCACTGAAGCTTTCTTT. It specifies CASTETLGTEAFF.

The chain has TRBV27 and TRBJ1-5, with D perhaps TRBD1 (5 bases). This CDR3 has 14 amino acids. Germline V gene sequence: CDR1 MNHEY, CDR2 SMNVEV (reference sequence). V was shortened by 3 bases and J by 4 bases, with 10 bases between the two germline ends. Written as DNA, the CDR3 is TGTGCCAGCAGTTTCGCTGGGGCGAATCAGCCCCAGCATTTT. This translates into CASSFAGANQPQHF.

The rearrangement uses TRBV6-1 and TRBJ2-6; D ambiguous. The V end lost 3 bases, the J end lost 0 bases, and 3 bases lay between the germline ends. The CDR3 spans 14 residues. Per the germline V gene, CDR1 is MNHNS and CDR2 is SASEGT. As DNA, the CDR3 is TGTGCCAGCAGTGAGGACTCTGGGGCCAACGTCCTGACTTTC. It is translated as CASSEDSGANVLTF.

The rearrangement joins TRBV10-3 to TRBJ2-7; TRBD2 is a possible D gene (7 bases). Germline loops: CDR1 ENHRY, CDR2 SYGVKD. V lost 7 bases to trimming and J lost 5 bases, with 15 bases between them. The CDR3 covers 13 residues. CDR3 nucleotide sequence: TGTGCCATCACCAAAGGCGGGGGCCACGAGCAGTACTTC. Translating it yields CAITKGGGHEQYF.

The chain joins TRBV5-1 to TRBJ1-2; 7 positions agree with TRBD1. V trimming: 0 bases; J trimming: 2 bases; junction bases outside the gene matches: 1. The CDR3 contains 14 residues. In germline, CDR1 is SGHRS, CDR2 YFSETQ. CDR3 nucleotide sequence: TGCGCCAGCAGCTTGGACAGGGGCAACTATGGCTACACCTTC. Protein: CASSLDRGNYGYTF.

This chain joins TRBV5-1 and TRBJ2-7, with 11 bases lining up with TRBD1. CDR3 length: 16 amino acids. CDR1 and CDR2 (germline): SGHRS, YFSETQ. V lost 5 bases, J lost 5 bases, and 12 bases stayed unmatched. For the CDR3, the DNA is TGCGCCAGCAGACTCAACTACGGGACAGGGGGTGACGAGCAGTACTTC. It translates to CASRLNYGTGGDEQYF.

This clone came up a few times. The rearrangement links TRBV5-6 to TRBJ2-7, with 11 bases identical to TRBD1. Trimming removed 2 bases from V and 4 bases from J; junction bases left unmatched: 5. The CDR3 length is 15 residues. Germline loops: CDR1 SGHDT, CDR2 YYEEEE. CDR3 sequence: CASSLGQGARYEQYF. CDR3 coding DNA: TGTGCCAGCAGCTTAGGACAGGGGGCTCGATACGAGCAGTACTTC.

The rearrangement joins TRBV30 to TRBJ1-6; the match to TRBD1 covers 9 bases. This CDR3 comprises 13 residues. V shed 7 bases, J shed 10 bases, and the junction held 8 bases outside the gene matches. The germline V gene has CDR1 GTSNPN and CDR2 SVGIG (reference sequence). The CDR3 nucleotides are TGTGCCTACGGGACAGGGAGCGGATCACCCCTCCACTTT. Its translation is CAYGTGSGSPLHF.

The chain has TRBV2 and TRBJ2-7; 7 bases align to TRBD1. Germline CDR1 is SNHLY and CDR2 is FYNNEI. The CDR3 runs 12 residues. V lost 8 bases and J lost 1; bases outside the gene matches: 2. CDR3 sequence reads: CASGGQSYEQYF. CDR3 DNA sequence: TGTGCCAGCGGGGGACAGTCCTACGAGCAGTACTTC. The variable domain in full, with the rest retrieved from reference TRBV2 and TRBJ2-7, is EPEVTQTPSHQVTQMGQEVILRCVPISNHLYFYWYRQILGQKVEFLVSFYNNEISEKSEIFDDQFSVERPDGSNFTLKIRSTKLEDSAMYFCASGGQSYEQYFGPGTRLTVT.

This chain uses TRBV7-8 with TRBJ2-5, with 7 bases lining up with TRBD1. Per germline, CDR1 SGHVS and CDR2 FQNEAQ. This CDR3 is built from 15 residues. The V segment lost 3 bases and the J segment 2 bases; nucleotides outside the gene matches: 6. For the CDR3, the DNA is TGTGCCAGCAGCTTGTTACAGGGGTTACAAGAGACCCAGTACTTC. It translates to CASSLLQGLQETQYF.

CDR3 in amino acids: CASSFGGRRYGYTF. In DNA form, the CDR3 reads TGTGCCAGCAGTTTCGGGGGGCGCAGGTATGGCTACACCTTC. The V and J genes are TRBV6-5 and TRBJ1-2, with a weak D call TRBD1 (6 bases). From germline, CDR1 is MNHEY and CDR2 SVGAGI. The CDR3 runs 14 residues. Trimming took 4 bases from V and 5 from J, leaving 14 bases between them.